The present entry profiles one T cell receptor (beta chain) with its context. No antigen is known for it. The source of the sample is a study of cytomegalovirus exposure and HLA in healthy donors. Study-wide background: In a previous analysis, 95 million to 130 million unique TCR beta sequences were found from 150 million to 200 million T cells.

With 60 Vbeta and 13 Jbeta primers, the PCR was carried out. Data came from immunoSEQ multiplex PCR; TCRdb stores just in-frame clones and leaves some out. The table shows about 80,000 clones, with around 77% occurring only once. The V end was cut by 0 bases, the J end by 0 bases, with 11 bases between. The germline V gene has CDR1 SGHRS and CDR2 YFSETQ. There are 16 residues in the CDR3. Study-wide results and limits: A likely sequencing artifact accounted for one observed cluster of highly shared sequence variants.

V gene TRBV5-1 combines with J gene TRBJ2-3; D might be TRBD1 (6 bases). The source of this sequence is a man aged 50 to 59 in good health and CMV-seronegative. Sequencing was performed on PBMCs. Here the CDR3 reads CASSLADRSSTDTQYF. The CDR3 DNA reads TGCGCCAGCAGCTTGGCTGACAGGTCTAGCACAGATACGCAGTATTTT.